This T cell receptor (beta chain) was profiled in a study of Graves' ophthalmopathy and Graves' hyperthyroidism. The CDR3 consists of 14 residues. The V and J ends lost 4 bases and 9 bases respectively, with 13 bases between them. Germline CDR1 SEHNR, CDR2 FQNEAQ (reference sequence). Amplifying from RNA transcripts, the study obtained TCR beta CDR3 regions. RT-PCR was first run with HTBI primers, then multiplex PCR in a second round. TCRdb reprocessed the multiplex PCR reads with MiXCR, giving one entry per CDR3 protein. The sample consists of about 230,000 distinct CDR3 sequences, about 46% of them appearing once. This clonotype has only one observation. It was on clinical symptoms, serum thyroxine, TRAb, thyroid ultrasound and orbital computed tomography that diagnosis relied.

The origin of this receptor is an adult man with Graves' ophthalmopathy. The sequenced sample was peripheral blood. The chain uses TRBV7-9 and TRBJ1-6; D is unresolved. The DNA for the CDR3 is TGTGCCAGCAGCTGGGAGGAGATAGGTTCACCCCTCCACTTT. Translated, it gives CASSWEEIGSPLHF.